This TCR beta chain stems from a study of cytomegalovirus exposure and HLA in healthy donors. The method was immunoSEQ multiplex PCR; TCRdb's version includes in-frame clones alone and lacks a portion of them. The sample yields a few hundred thousand clones, approximately 83% seen once. Sample: PBMCs. The receptor's source is a woman aged 30 to 39 in good health and CMV-seropositive.

The chain's CDR3 is CASSRDTGRAFF. Here the CDR3 DNA reads TGTGCCAGCAGCCGAGATACAGGGCGAGCTTTCTTT. V usage is TRBV6-5 and J usage is TRBJ1-1; tentatively, D is TRBD1 (6 bases). This CDR3 has 12 residues. Germline loops: CDR1 MNHEY, CDR2 SVGAGI. Between the trimmed V and J ends, which lost 6 bases and 10 bases, there was a span of 15 bases.